This entry concerns a single T cell receptor beta chain. Its antigen is unidentified. This entry belongs to a study of T cell responses to AZD1222 COVID-19 vaccine. Findings and limits, study-wide: The repertoires were collected only after the peak T cell response. Nearly half of spike-specific TCRs reportedly go after variant regions that carry no mutations.

TCRdb's copy holds only in-frame clones and misses some; the assay was immunoSEQ multiplex PCR. The sample has about 140,000 clones, about 90% seen once; the top ten hold less than 5%. Second doses that came at about 4 or about 12 weeks were put together. The material sequenced was peripheral blood, taken 28 days after the second AZD1222 dose. The sequence was obtained from an adult who received the AZD1222 COVID-19 vaccine.

CDR3 region: CASSARTGNSPLHF. The CDR3 coding sequence is TGTGCCAGCAGTGCCAGGACAGGAAATTCACCCCTCCACTTT. The gene calls are TRBV2 and TRBJ1-6; 7 bases agree with TRBD1. From germline, CDR1 is SNHLY and CDR2 FYNNEI. The CDR3 loop spans 14 amino acids. V shed 4 bases, J shed 7 bases, and the junction held 4 bases outside the gene matches. Complete variable domain (other parts from reference TRBV2 and TRBJ1-6): EPEVTQTPSHQVTQMGQEVILRCVPISNHLYFYWYRQILGQKVEFLVSFYNNEISEKSEIFDDQFSVERPDGSNFTLKIRSTKLEDSAMYFCASSARTGNSPLHFGNGTRLTVT.